This TCR beta chain was observed in a study of shared clonotypes between healthy human individuals. Profiled with immunoSEQ multiplex PCR; TCRdb holds only in-frame clones, not every one. The sample lists about 380,000 clones, 90% to 98% seen once, with about 0.32% in the top ten. Germline-derived CDR1 and CDR2 are SNHLY and FYNNEI. There are 11 residues in the CDR3. The V end was cut by 7 bases, the J end by 2 bases, with 4 bases between. The genes are TRBV2 and TRBJ2-3; D ambiguous. The sample was memory CD8+ T cells sorted from blood. Subset: CD45RO+ cells pooled with CCR7-negative TemRA cells. The clonotype was recovered from a man under 40 in good health. CDR3 loop: CASTATDTQYF. The CDR3 DNA reads TGTGCCAGCACGGCCACAGATACGCAGTATTTT.